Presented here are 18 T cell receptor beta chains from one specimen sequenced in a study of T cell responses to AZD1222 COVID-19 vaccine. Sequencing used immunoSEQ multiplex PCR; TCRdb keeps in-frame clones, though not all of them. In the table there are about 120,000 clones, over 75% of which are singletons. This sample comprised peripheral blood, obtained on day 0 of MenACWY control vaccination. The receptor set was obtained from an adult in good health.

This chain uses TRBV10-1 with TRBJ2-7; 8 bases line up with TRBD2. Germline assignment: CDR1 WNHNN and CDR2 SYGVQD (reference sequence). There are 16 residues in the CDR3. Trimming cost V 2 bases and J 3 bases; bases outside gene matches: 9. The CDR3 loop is CASSEASSGFLYEQYF. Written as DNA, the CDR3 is TGCGCCAGCAGTGAGGCCTCTAGCGGGTTCCTCTACGAGCAGTACTTC.

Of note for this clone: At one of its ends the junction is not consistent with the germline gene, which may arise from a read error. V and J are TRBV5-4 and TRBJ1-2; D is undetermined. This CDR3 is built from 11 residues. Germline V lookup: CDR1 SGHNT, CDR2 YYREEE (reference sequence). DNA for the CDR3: TGTGCCAGCAGCTTAGACTACGGCTACACCTTC. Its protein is CASSLDYGYTF.

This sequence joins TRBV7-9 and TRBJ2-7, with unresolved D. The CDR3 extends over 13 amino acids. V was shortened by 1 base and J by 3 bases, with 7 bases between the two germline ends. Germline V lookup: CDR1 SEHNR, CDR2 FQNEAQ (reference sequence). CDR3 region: CASSLDPGYEQYF. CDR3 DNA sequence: TGTGCCAGCAGCTTAGACCCCGGCTACGAGCAGTACTTC.

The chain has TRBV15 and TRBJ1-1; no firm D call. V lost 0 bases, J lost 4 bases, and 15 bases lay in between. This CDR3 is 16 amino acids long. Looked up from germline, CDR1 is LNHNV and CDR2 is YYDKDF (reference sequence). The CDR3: CATSRDRVGLGTEAFF. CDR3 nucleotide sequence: TGTGCCACCAGCAGAGATCGAGTGGGCTTGGGCACTGAAGCTTTCTTT.

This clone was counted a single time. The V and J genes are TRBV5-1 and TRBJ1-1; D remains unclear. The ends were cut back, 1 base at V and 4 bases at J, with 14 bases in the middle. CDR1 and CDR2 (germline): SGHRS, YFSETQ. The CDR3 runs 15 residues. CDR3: CASSLWRRVGTEAFF. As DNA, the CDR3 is TGCGCCAGCAGCTTGTGGCGTAGGGTCGGCACTGAAGCTTTCTTT. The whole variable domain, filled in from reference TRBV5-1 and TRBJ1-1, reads KAGVTQTPRYLIKTRGQQVTLSCSPISGHRSVSWYQQTPGQGLQFLFEYFSETQRNKGNFPGRFSGRQFSNSRSEMNVSTLELGDSALYLCASSLWRRVGTEAFFGQGTRLTVV.

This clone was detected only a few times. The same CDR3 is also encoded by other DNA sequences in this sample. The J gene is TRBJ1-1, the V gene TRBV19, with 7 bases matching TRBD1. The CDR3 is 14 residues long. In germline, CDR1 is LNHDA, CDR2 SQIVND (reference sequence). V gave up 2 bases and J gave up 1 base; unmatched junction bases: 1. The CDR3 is CASSIRGPNTEAFF. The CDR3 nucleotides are TGTGCCAGTAGTATAAGGGGGCCGAACACTGAAGCTTTCTTT. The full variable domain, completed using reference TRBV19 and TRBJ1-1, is DGGITQSPKYLFRKEGQNVTLSCEQNLNHDAMYWYRQDPGQGLRLIYYSQIVNDFQKGDIAEGYSVSREKKESFPLTVTSAQKNPTAFYLCASSIRGPNTEAFFGQGTRLTVV.

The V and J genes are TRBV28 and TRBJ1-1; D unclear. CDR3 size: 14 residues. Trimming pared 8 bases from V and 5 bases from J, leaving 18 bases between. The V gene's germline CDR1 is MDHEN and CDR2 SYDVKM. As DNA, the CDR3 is TGTGCCAGCTATTTCGGGCCTGCCGGAACTGAAGCTTTCTTT. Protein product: CASYFGPAGTEAFF. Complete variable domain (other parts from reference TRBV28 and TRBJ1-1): DVKVTQSSRYLVKRTGEKVFLECVQDMDHENMFWYRQDPGLGLRLIYFSYDVKMKEKGDIPEGYSVSREKKERFSLILESASTNQTSMYLCASYFGPAGTEAFFGQGTRLTVV.

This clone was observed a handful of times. The CDR3 sequence is CASSPEGRTDTQYF. In nucleotides, the CDR3 is TGTGCCAGCAGCCCGGAGGGGCGCACAGATACGCAGTATTTT. The rearrangement links TRBV2 to TRBJ2-3; weak D call: TRBD2 (6 bases). The V gene lost 6 bases and the J gene lost 1 base, with 11 bases spanning the gap. Germline V gene lookup returns CDR1 SNHLY and CDR2 FYNNEI. The CDR3 covers 14 residues.

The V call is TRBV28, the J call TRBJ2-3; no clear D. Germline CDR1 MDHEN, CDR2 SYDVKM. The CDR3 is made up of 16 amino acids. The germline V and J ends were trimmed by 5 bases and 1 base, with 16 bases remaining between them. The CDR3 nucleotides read TGTGCCAGCAGTCCAATAGTCTACCGTCGCACAGATACGCAGTATTTT. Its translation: CASSPIVYRRTDTQYF.

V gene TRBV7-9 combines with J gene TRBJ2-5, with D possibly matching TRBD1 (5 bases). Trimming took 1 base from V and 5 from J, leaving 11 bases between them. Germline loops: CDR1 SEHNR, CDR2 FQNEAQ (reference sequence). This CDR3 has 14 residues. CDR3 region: CASSLVSGSETQYF. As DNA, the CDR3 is TGTGCCAGCAGCTTAGTATCAGGGTCCGAGACCCAGTACTTC. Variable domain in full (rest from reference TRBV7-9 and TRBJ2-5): DTGVSQNPRHKITKRGQNVTFRCDPISEHNRLYWYRQTLGQGPEFLTYFQNEAQLEKSRLLSDRFSAERPKGSFSTLEIQRTEQGDSAMYLCASSLVSGSETQYFGPGTRLLVL.

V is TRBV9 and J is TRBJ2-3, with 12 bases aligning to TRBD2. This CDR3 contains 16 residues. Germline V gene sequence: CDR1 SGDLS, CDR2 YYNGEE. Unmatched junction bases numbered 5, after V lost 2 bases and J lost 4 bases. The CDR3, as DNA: TGTGCCAGCAGCGTCCTAGCGGGAGGGACCCCAGATACGCAGTATTTT. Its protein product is CASSVLAGGTPDTQYF.

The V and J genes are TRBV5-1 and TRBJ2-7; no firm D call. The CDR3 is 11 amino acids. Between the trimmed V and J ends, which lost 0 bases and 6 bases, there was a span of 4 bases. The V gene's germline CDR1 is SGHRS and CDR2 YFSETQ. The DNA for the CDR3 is TGCGCCAGCAGCTTGGGAATCGAGCAGTACTTC. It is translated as CASSLGIEQYF. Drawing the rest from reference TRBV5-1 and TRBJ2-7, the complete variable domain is KAGVTQTPRYLIKTRGQQVTLSCSPISGHRSVSWYQQTPGQGLQFLFEYFSETQRNKGNFPGRFSGRQFSNSRSEMNVSTLELGDSALYLCASSLGIEQYFGPGTRLTVT.

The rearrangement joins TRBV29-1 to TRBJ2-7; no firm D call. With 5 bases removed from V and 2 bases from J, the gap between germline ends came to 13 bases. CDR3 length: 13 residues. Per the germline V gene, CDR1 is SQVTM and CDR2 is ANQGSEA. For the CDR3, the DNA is TGCAGCGTTTCCGGTGTAACAACCTACGAGCAGTACTTC. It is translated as CSVSGVTTYEQYF.

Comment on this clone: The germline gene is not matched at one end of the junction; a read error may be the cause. The CDR3 is CGSSMVPRGLGRTGNTEAFF. CDR3 DNA sequence: TGTGGCAGTAGTATGGTCCCTCGTGGGTTGGGCCGCACGGGGAACACTGAAGCTTTCTTT. The chain joins TRBV19 to TRBJ1-1; D not certain. The germline CDR1 and CDR2 sequences are LNHDA and SQIVND (reference sequence). This CDR3 is built from 20 residues. Full variable domain (rest looked up from reference TRBV19 and TRBJ1-1): DGGITQSPKYLFRKEGQNVTLSCEQNLNHDAMYWYRQDPGQGLRLIYYSQIVNDFQKGDIAEGYSVSREKKESFPLTVTSAQKNPTAFYLCGSSMVPRGLGRTGNTEAFFGQGTRLTVV.

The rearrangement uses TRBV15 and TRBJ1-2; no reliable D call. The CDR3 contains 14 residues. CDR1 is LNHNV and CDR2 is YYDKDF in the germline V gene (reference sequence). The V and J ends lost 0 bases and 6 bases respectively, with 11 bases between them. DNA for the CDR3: TGTGCCACCAGCAGAGATGGATGGAATGATGGCTACACCTTC. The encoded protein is CATSRDGWNDGYTF.

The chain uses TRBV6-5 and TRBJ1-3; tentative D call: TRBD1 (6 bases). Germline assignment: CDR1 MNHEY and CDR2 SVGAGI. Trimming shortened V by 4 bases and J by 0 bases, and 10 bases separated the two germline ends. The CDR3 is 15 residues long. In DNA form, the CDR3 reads TGTGCCAGCAGTTCCCAGGGGCGCTCTGGAAACACCATATATTTT. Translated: CASSSQGRSGNTIYF.

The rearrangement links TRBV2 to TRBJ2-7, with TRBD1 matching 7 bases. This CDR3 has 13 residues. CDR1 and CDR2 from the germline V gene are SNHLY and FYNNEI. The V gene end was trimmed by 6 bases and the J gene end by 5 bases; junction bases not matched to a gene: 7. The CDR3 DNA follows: TGTGCCAGCAGAGCAGACAGGGTCCACGAGCAGTACTTC. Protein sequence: CASRADRVHEQYF.

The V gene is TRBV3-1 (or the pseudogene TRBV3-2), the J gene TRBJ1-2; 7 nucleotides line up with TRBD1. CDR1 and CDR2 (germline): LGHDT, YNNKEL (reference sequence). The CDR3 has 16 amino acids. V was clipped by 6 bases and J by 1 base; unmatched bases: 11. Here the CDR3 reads CASRRQGTKDNYGYTF. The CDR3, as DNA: TGTGCCAGCAGAAGACAGGGAACTAAGGATAACTATGGCTACACCTTC.